These 13 T cell receptor beta chains were all obtained from the same sample, sequenced in a study of shared clonotypes between healthy human individuals. CD45RO-negative, CCR7-selected cells formed the naive CD8 fraction, which excluded terminally differentiated effector memory CD45RA+ cells. The data were produced by immunoSEQ multiplex PCR, yet TCRdb's version contains in-frame clones alone and is incomplete. The sample shows about 600,000 clones, roughly 98% of them seen only once. Material for sequencing was naive CD8+ T cells sorted from blood. These receptor sequences come from a man between 25 and 39 years old in good health.

The chain links TRBV6-5 to TRBJ2-2; D call uncertain. V was pared by 6 bases and J by 5 bases, with 10 bases between. Per germline, CDR1 MNHEY and CDR2 SVGAGI. The CDR3 spans 13 residues. CDR3 sequence (DNA): TGTGCCAGCAGATCCCCGGAAACCGGGGAGCTGTTTTTT. It specifies CASRSPETGELFF.

The rearrangement links TRBV5-1 to TRBJ2-2; D perhaps matches TRBD1 (6 bases). CDR1 and CDR2 from the germline V gene are SGHRS and YFSETQ. The CDR3 loop spans 16 amino acids. V was shortened by 2 bases and J by 0 bases, with 11 bases between the two germline ends. This CDR3 is CASSFAAGANTGELFF. CDR3 bases: TGCGCCAGCAGCTTCGCGGCAGGGGCGAACACCGGGGAGCTGTTTTTT.

This chain links TRBV9 with TRBJ2-1, with D perhaps matching TRBD1 (7 bases). V lost 4 bases and J 0 bases, leaving 17 bases between the germline ends. This CDR3 comprises 17 residues. In germline, CDR1 is SGDLS, CDR2 YYNGEE. The CDR3 nucleotides are TGTGCCAGCAGCCCAGGAGGGACAGTGGGCTCCTACAATGAGCAGTTCTTC. It codes for CASSPGGTVGSYNEQFF.

The chain has TRBV4-1 and TRBJ2-1; no clear D. Deletions cut 2 bases from V and 9 bases from J, with 8 bases between. This CDR3 is built from 12 residues. In germline, CDR1 is MGHRA, CDR2 YSYEKL. CDR3 sequence: CASSQHPGEQFF. The CDR3 nucleotides read TGCGCCAGCAGCCAACATCCTGGTGAGCAGTTCTTC.

The chain combines TRBV7-9 with TRBJ2-7, with D hard to call. Germline lookup yields CDR1 SEHNR and CDR2 FQNEAQ (reference sequence). This CDR3 has 11 amino acids. V shed 5 bases and J shed 6 bases, with 8 bases lying between them. Here the CDR3 DNA reads TGTGCCAGCAGCGACCTCGGCGAGCAGTACTTC. Translation gives CASSDLGEQYF.

This clone came up once. V and J are TRBV27 and TRBJ1-1; D not resolved. This CDR3 has 13 amino acids. Germline CDR1 reads MNHEY; CDR2 reads SMNVEV (reference sequence). V was clipped by 2 bases and J by 0 bases, with 4 bases between them. CDR3 in DNA: TGTGCCAGCAGTTTAACCATGAACACTGAAGCTTTCTTT. As protein: CASSLTMNTEAFF.

This chain uses TRBV7-9 with TRBJ1-4; 10 bases map to TRBD1. Losses at the gene ends were 8 bases for V and 1 base for J; bases not matched to a gene: 10. Per the germline V gene, CDR1 is SEHNR and CDR2 is FQNEAQ (reference sequence). There are 17 residues in the CDR3. The CDR3 bases are TGTGCCAGCGGGGGATATGGACAGGGGGTAACTAATGAAAAACTGTTTTTT. Translating it yields CASGGYGQGVTNEKLFF.

V gene TRBV9 combines with J gene TRBJ2-3; 7 bases match TRBD1. V gave up 4 bases and J gave up 8 bases; unmatched junction bases: 10. This CDR3 has 14 residues. Germline loops: CDR1 SGDLS, CDR2 YYNGEE. In DNA, the CDR3 is TGTGCCAGCAGCCCTGGGACAGAACGTGGTACGCAGTATTTT. Translating gives CASSPGTERGTQYF.

About this clone: The same CDR3 also results from other DNA sequences found in this sample. V is TRBV27 and J is TRBJ1-2; perhaps TRBD1 as D (6 bases). V dropped 2 bases and J dropped 4 bases, with 11 bases sitting between them. This CDR3 contains 14 residues. The germline gives CDR1 MNHEY, CDR2 SMNVEV (reference sequence). DNA of the CDR3: TGTGCCAGCAGTTTAACAGGGAGAGGCTATGGCTACACCTTC. Protein: CASSLTGRGYGYTF.

The rearrangement joins TRBV7-9 to TRBJ1-1; D is unclear. V gave up 5 bases and J gave up 1 base, with 11 bases separating them. Germline-derived CDR1 and CDR2 are SEHNR and FQNEAQ (reference sequence). The CDR3 is made up of 14 amino acids. CDR3 residues: CASSRGLSNTEAFF. CDR3 coding DNA: TGTGCCAGCAGCAGAGGACTGTCGAACACTGAAGCTTTCTTT.

This clone was observed a single time. The chain employs TRBV9 and TRBJ2-1; the D is unclear. Per germline, CDR1 SGDLS and CDR2 YYNGEE. With 4 bases removed from V and 16 bases from J, the gap between germline ends came to 9 bases. CDR3 size: 9 residues. CDR3 nucleotides: TGTGCCAGCAGCAACCCATTATTCTTC. The encoded protein is CASSNPLFF.

This clone was recorded only once. The gene calls are TRBV6-1 and TRBJ2-1; possibly TRBD1 or TRBD2 for D (5 bases each). Trimming cost V 1 base and J 2 bases, with 9 bases left between them. The CDR3 length is 15 residues. Germline lookup yields CDR1 MNHNS and CDR2 SASEGT. Written as DNA, the CDR3 is TGTGCCAGCAGTGAAGATCCGGGACCCTACAATGAGCAGTTCTTC. Translation: CASSEDPGPYNEQFF.

This clone appeared once. This chain's CDR3 is CASSLVIADEQYF. In nucleotides, the CDR3 is TGCGCCAGCAGCTTGGTAATAGCGGACGAGCAGTACTTC. The rearrangement links TRBV5-1 to TRBJ2-7, with a possible D match to TRBD2 (6 bases). The CDR3 covers 13 residues. The germline CDR1 and CDR2 sequences are SGHRS and YFSETQ. V was trimmed by 0 bases and J by 5 bases, leaving 9 bases between them. Full variable domain (outside the CDR3, taken from reference TRBV5-1 and TRBJ2-7): KAGVTQTPRYLIKTRGQQVTLSCSPISGHRSVSWYQQTPGQGLQFLFEYFSETQRNKGNFPGRFSGRQFSNSRSEMNVSTLELGDSALYLCASSLVIADEQYFGPGTRLTVT.